A selection of T cell receptor beta chains follows, all from one sample in a study of blood T cell repertoires in COVID-19. Clones were sequenced by immunoSEQ multiplex PCR, and TCRdb holds only the in-frame ones, with some missing. The table lists around 300,000 clones, roughly 91% of them singletons. The sample consisted of PBMCs or T cells enriched from blood (not recorded which). Source of these receptors: a woman in her sixties or seventies who had recovered from COVID-19. The CDR3 runs from the conserved cysteine through the conserved F or W. The order of the fields is V gene, D gene, J gene, clone size, CDR3 protein, CDR3 DNA. The D gene is left open where the match is weak. Size is stated for part of the rows, as once, few or many counts, or as a class when the clone is expanded.

V: TRBV6-5; D: -; J: TRBJ2-2; size: -; CDR3: CASRRIEAPPGELFF; DNA: TGTGCCAGCAGGCGAATCGAAGCCCCCCCCGGGGAGCTGTTTTTT
V: TRBV27; D: -; J: TRBJ1-6; size: -; CDR3: CASSSRTVSRSYNSPLHF; DNA: TGTGCCAGCAGTTCAAGGACAGTTTCGAGGTCCTATAATTCACCCCTCCACTTT
V: TRBV2; D: -; J: TRBJ2-7; size: -; CDR3: CASSELGYEQYF; DNA: TGTGCCAGCAGTGAACTCGGTTACGAGCAGTACTTC
V: TRBV7-3; D: TRBD2; J: TRBJ2-5; size: -; CDR3: CASSLTGLSFETQYF; DNA: TGTGCCAGCAGCTTAACGGGACTAAGTTTTGAGACCCAGTACTTC
V: TRBV2; D: -; J: TRBJ2-1; size: -; CDR3: CASSEGDWNEQFF; DNA: TGTGCCAGCAGTGAAGGGGACTGGAATGAGCAGTTCTTC
V: TRBV28; D: -; J: TRBJ2-7; size: -; CDR3: CASAAPYEQYF; DNA: TGTGCCAGCGCGGCGCCCTACGAGCAGTACTTC
V: TRBV6-5; D: -; J: TRBJ2-3; size: -; CDR3: CASSKGENTQYF; DNA: TGTGCCAGCAGCAAGGGGGAGAATACGCAGTATTTT
V: TRBV20-1; D: TRBD1; J: TRBJ1-1; size: -; CDR3: CSASDPGQGTTEAFF; DNA: TGCAGTGCTAGTGATCCGGGACAGGGGACAACTGAAGCTTTCTTT
V: TRBV19; D: TRBD2; J: TRBJ2-1; size: -; CDR3: CASSGGGSYNEQFF; DNA: TGTGCCAGTAGTGGGGGAGGGTCCTACAATGAGCAGTTCTTC
V: TRBV29-1; D: -; J: TRBJ1-2; size: -; CDR3: CSADTSYGYTF; DNA: TGCAGCGCGGACACGTCCTATGGCTACACCTTC
V: TRBV10-3; D: TRBD1; J: TRBJ2-1; size: -; CDR3: CATSRDSSYNEQFF; DNA: TGTGCCACCTCCCGGGACAGCTCCTACAATGAGCAGTTCTTC
V: TRBV28; D: -; J: TRBJ1-6; size: -; CDR3: CASSLGGVYSPLHF; DNA: TGTGCCAGCAGTTTAGGAGGGGTATATTCACCCCTCCACTTT
V: TRBV19; D: TRBD1; J: TRBJ1-6; size: few; CDR3: CASKEGQGHSPLHF; DNA: TGTGCCAGTAAAGAGGGACAGGGGCATTCACCCCTCCACTTT
V: TRBV28; D: TRBD1; J: TRBJ1-2; size: -; CDR3: CASSWTGYGYTF; DNA: TGTGCCAGCAGTTGGACAGGCTATGGCTACACCTTC
V: TRBV30; D: -; J: TRBJ1-2; size: -; CDR3: CAWSRTWTDGYTF; DNA: TGTGCCTGGAGCCGGACTTGGACAGACGGCTACACCTTC
V: TRBV5-6; D: -; J: TRBJ1-3; size: -; CDR3: CASSRTDLAGNTIYF; DNA: TGTGCCAGCAGCCGGACGGACCTAGCGGGAAACACCATATATTTT
V: TRBV6-5; D: TRBD1; J: TRBJ2-7; size: -; CDR3: CASRVGQGTYEQYF; DNA: TGTGCCAGCAGGGTAGGACAGGGAACCTACGAGCAGTACTTC
V: TRBV27; D: -; J: TRBJ1-1; size: -; CDR3: CASRSDGGTDTEAFF; DNA: TGTGCCAGCAGGAGTGATGGAGGGACGGACACTGAAGCTTTCTTT
V: TRBV19; D: -; J: TRBJ1-1; size: -; CDR3: CASSSGPEAFF; DNA: TGTGCCAGTAGTAGCGGTCCTGAAGCTTTCTTT
V: TRBV11-2; D: -; J: TRBJ1-2; size: once; CDR3: CASSSPGGYGYTF; DNA: TGTGCCAGCAGCTCCCCGGGGGGCTATGGCTACACCTTC
V: TRBV18; D: -; J: TRBJ2-1; size: -; CDR3: CASSPSERGPYNEQFF; DNA: TGTGCCAGCTCACCATCGGAGAGAGGCCCCTACAATGAGCAGTTCTTC
V: TRBV9; D: TRBD1; J: TRBJ2-5; size: -; CDR3: CASSSQGTGQETQYF; DNA: TGTGCCAGCAGCTCACAAGGGACAGGCCAAGAGACCCAGTACTTC
V: TRBV5-4; D: -; J: TRBJ1-2; size: -; CDR3: CASSGDMYGYTF; DNA: TGTGCCAGCAGTGGGGACATGTATGGCTACACCTTC
V: TRBV14; D: -; J: TRBJ1-2; size: -; CDR3: CASSQGGIYGYTF; DNA: TGTGCCAGCAGCCAGGGGGGTATCTATGGCTACACCTTC
V: TRBV30; D: -; J: TRBJ1-1; size: -; CDR3: CAWYRVRTEAFF; DNA: TGTGCCTGGTACAGGGTAAGGACTGAAGCTTTCTTT
V: TRBV5-4; D: TRBD1; J: TRBJ1-1; size: -; CDR3: CASSLPGGMNTEAFF; DNA: TGTGCCAGCAGCTTACCAGGGGGGATGAACACTGAAGCTTTCTTT
V: TRBV6-1; D: TRBD1; J: TRBJ1-6; size: -; CDR3: CASSDQGAFDNSPLHF; DNA: TGTGCCAGCAGTGATCAGGGGGCTTTCGATAATTCACCCCTCCACTTT
V: TRBV6-1; D: -; J: TRBJ1-3; size: -; CDR3: CVSSEMALDSSGNTIYF; DNA: TGTGTCAGCAGTGAAATGGCCCTGGACAGCTCTGGAAACACCATATATTTT
V: TRBV3-1/TRBV3-2; D: -; J: TRBJ2-7; size: -; CDR3: CASSPRTPTEQYF; DNA: TGTGCCAGCAGCCCGCGGACTCCCACCGAGCAGTACTTC
V: TRBV5-4; D: -; J: TRBJ2-2; size: -; CDR3: CASSLGSSVDTGELFF; DNA: TGTGCCAGCAGCTTGGGATCTAGCGTGGACACCGGGGAGCTGTTTTTT
V: TRBV5-1; D: TRBD1; J: TRBJ2-7; size: -; CDR3: CASSLVGTGGDEQYF; DNA: TGCGCCAGCAGCTTGGTCGGGACAGGGGGCGACGAGCAGTACTTC
V: TRBV11-1; D: TRBD1; J: TRBJ2-3; size: -; CDR3: CASSLGRTGGPDTQYF; DNA: TGTGCCAGCAGCCTAGGAAGGACAGGTGGGCCAGATACGCAGTATTTT
V: TRBV24-1; D: -; J: TRBJ2-1; size: -; CDR3: CATSDAYLAREQFF; DNA: TGTGCCACCAGTGATGCCTATCTAGCGAGGGAGCAGTTCTTC
V: TRBV4-1; D: TRBD2; J: TRBJ2-1; size: -; CDR3: CASSQDWAGGRDNEQFF; DNA: TGCGCCAGCAGCCAAGATTGGGCGGGGGGTCGTGACAATGAGCAGTTCTTC
V: TRBV4-1; D: TRBD1; J: TRBJ2-5; size: -; CDR3: CASSQDRVAGGRETQYF; DNA: TGCGCCAGCAGCCAAGATCGCGTGGCAGGGGGAAGGGAGACCCAGTACTTC
V: TRBV10-3; D: TRBD1; J: TRBJ1-1; size: -; CDR3: CAIRGRDRGDEAFF; DNA: TGTGCCATCAGAGGCAGGGACAGGGGTGATGAAGCTTTCTTT
V: TRBV28; D: -; J: TRBJ2-7; size: -; CDR3: CASRPTGRRLYEQYF; DNA: TGTGCCAGCAGGCCTACAGGGCGCCGACTCTACGAGCAGTACTTC
V: TRBV30; D: -; J: TRBJ1-2; size: -; CDR3: CAWSSLGGAGYTF; DNA: TGTGCCTGGTCCTCCCTTGGGGGGGCGGGCTACACCTTC
V: TRBV11-2; D: TRBD2; J: TRBJ2-5; size: -; CDR3: CASSLHFTAGGQETQYF; DNA: TGTGCCAGCAGCTTACACTTCACAGCGGGGGGACAAGAGACCCAGTACTTC
V: TRBV28; D: -; J: TRBJ2-1; size: -; CDR3: CASRITVAPIKQFF; DNA: TGTGCCAGCAGAATCACGGTTGCGCCAATAAAGCAGTTCTTC
V: TRBV11-3; D: TRBD1; J: TRBJ1-4; size: -; CDR3: CASSSGQGSTEKLFF; DNA: TGTGCCAGCAGCTCGGGACAGGGAAGTACTGAAAAACTGTTTTTT
V: TRBV24-1; D: TRBD2; J: TRBJ2-1; size: -; CDR3: CATSEVAGGYNEQFF; DNA: TGTGCCACCAGTGAAGTAGCGGGAGGGTACAATGAGCAGTTCTTC
V: TRBV19; D: -; J: TRBJ2-2; size: -; CDR3: CASSIPPGSVAGELFF; DNA: TGTGCCAGTAGTATCCCTCCGGGGTCGGTCGCCGGGGAGCTGTTTTTT
V: TRBV18; D: TRBD1; J: TRBJ2-4; size: few; CDR3: CASSATGGENIQYF; DNA: TGTGCCAGCTCAGCGACAGGGGGCGAAAACATTCAGTACTTC
V: TRBV29-1; D: -; J: TRBJ2-3; size: -; CDR3: CSGLREGGTDTQYF; DNA: TGCAGCGGACTACGCGAGGGGGGCACAGATACGCAGTATTTT
V: TRBV28; D: -; J: TRBJ2-1; size: once; CDR3: CASSIGAPQFF; DNA: TGTGCCAGCAGTATAGGGGCTCCTCAGTTCTTC
V: TRBV9; D: -; J: TRBJ1-2; size: -; CDR3: CASSFPYLGGGSQERDGYSF; DNA: TGTGCCAGCAGCTTCCCGTACCTTGGGGGTGGGTCACAAGAGCGGGACGGCTACTCCTTC
V: TRBV28; D: TRBD1; J: TRBJ1-6; size: once; CDR3: CASSLPPTGANSPLHF; DNA: TGTGCCAGCAGTTTACCCCCGACAGGGGCCAATTCACCCCTCCACTTT
V: TRBV5-1; D: TRBD1; J: TRBJ1-4; size: -; CDR3: CASTLMGQLNEKLFF; DNA: TGCGCCAGCACTCTTATGGGACAGCTTAATGAAAAACTGTTTTTT
V: TRBV5-1; D: -; J: TRBJ1-1; size: -; CDR3: CASSLDSLVNTEAFF; DNA: TGCGCCAGCAGCTTGGACAGTTTGGTGAACACTGAAGCTTTCTTT
V: TRBV20-1; D: -; J: TRBJ2-3; size: once; CDR3: CSASADTQYF; DNA: TGCAGTGCTAGCGCAGATACGCAGTATTTT
V: TRBV5-1; D: -; J: TRBJ1-2; size: once; CDR3: CASSLDEGYGYTF; DNA: TGCGCCAGCAGCTTGGACGAGGGTTACGGCTACACCTTC
V: TRBV3-1/TRBV3-2; D: -; J: TRBJ2-7; size: -; CDR3: CASSQGGGYYEQYF; DNA: TGTGCCAGCAGCCAAGGGGGAGGCTACTACGAGCAGTACTTC
V: TRBV7-9; D: -; J: TRBJ2-7; size: -; CDR3: CASSLALAAYEQYF; DNA: TGTGCCAGCAGCTTAGCGCTGGCAGCCTACGAGCAGTACTTC
V: TRBV5-1; D: TRBD1; J: TRBJ2-2; size: -; CDR3: CASSFRTGQDGELFF; DNA: TGCGCCAGCAGCTTCCGGACAGGGCAGGATGGGGAGCTGTTTTTT
V: TRBV4-1; D: -; J: TRBJ2-1; size: -; CDR3: CASSQVGNGYNEQFF; DNA: TGCGCCAGCAGCCAAGTGGGTAACGGGTACAATGAGCAGTTCTTC
V: TRBV4-2; D: TRBD2; J: TRBJ2-1; size: -; CDR3: CASSQDASGGRAYNEQFF; DNA: TGTGCCAGCAGCCAAGACGCTAGCGGGGGTAGGGCCTACAATGAGCAGTTCTTC
V: TRBV24-1; D: -; J: TRBJ1-5; size: -; CDR3: CATSDSVVGPQHF; DNA: TGTGCCACCAGTGATTCGGTAGTTGGGCCCCAGCATTTT
V: TRBV28; D: -; J: TRBJ1-5; size: -; CDR3: CASSLAQYNQPQHF; DNA: TGTGCCAGCAGCCTGGCCCAGTACAATCAGCCCCAGCATTTT